This paragraph reports one T cell receptor (beta chain). This sample includes further DNA sequences coding for the same CDR3. The sample belongs to a study of shared clonotypes between healthy human individuals. Profiling relied on immunoSEQ multiplex PCR, and the TCRdb table lists in-frame clones only, not all of them. The sample consists of 2 million to 2.5 million clones, 85% to 95% of them appearing once. The germline CDR1 and CDR2 sequences are SGHVS and FNYEAQ. The CDR3 spans 12 residues. With 1 base removed from V and 4 bases from J, the gap between germline ends came to 4 bases. The TCR comes from a man aged 18-30 years in good health. This rearrangement joins TRBV7-6 to TRBJ2-5; D unclear. Sequencing used naive CD4+ T cells sorted from blood. Subset denoted: CD45RA+ positively selected. The CDR3 loop reads CASSLVGETQYF. For the CDR3, the DNA is TGTGCCAGCAGCTTAGTTGGAGAGACCCAGTACTTC.